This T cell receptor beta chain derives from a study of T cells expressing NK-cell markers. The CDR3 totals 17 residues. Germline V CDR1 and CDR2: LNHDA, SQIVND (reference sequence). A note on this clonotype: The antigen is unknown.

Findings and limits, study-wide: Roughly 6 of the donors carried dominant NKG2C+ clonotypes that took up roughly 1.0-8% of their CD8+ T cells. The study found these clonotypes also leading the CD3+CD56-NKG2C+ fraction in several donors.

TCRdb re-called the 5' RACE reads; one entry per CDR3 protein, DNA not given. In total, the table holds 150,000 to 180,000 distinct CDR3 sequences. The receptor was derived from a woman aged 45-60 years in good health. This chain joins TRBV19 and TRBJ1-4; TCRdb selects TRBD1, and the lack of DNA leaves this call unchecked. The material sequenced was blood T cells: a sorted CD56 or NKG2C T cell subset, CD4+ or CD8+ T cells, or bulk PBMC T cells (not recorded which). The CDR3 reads CASTTTGKEGWGEKLFF.